This is a list of T cell receptor beta chains from one sample in a study of Graves' ophthalmopathy and Graves' hyperthyroidism. TCRdb used MiXCR to reprocess the multiplex PCR reads, holding one entry per CDR3 protein. The sample carries fewer than 400,000 distinct CDR3 sequences, 15% to 20% recorded once. The source material was peripheral blood. Receptors originate from a woman younger than 35 with Graves' ophthalmopathy. Both conserved end residues are part of each CDR3. The D gene is left open where the match is weak. Clone size is given for some rows only: seen once, a few or many times, or a class if the clone is expanded.

D	V	J	size	DNA	CDR3
.	TRBV28	TRBJ2-5	many	TGTGCCAGCAGTTCGGACCTCTGGGGCCAGTACTTC	CASSSDLWGQYF
TRBD2	TRBV7-6	TRBJ2-1	once	TGTGCCAGCAGCTTCGGTCTAGCGGTGTACAATGAGCAGTTCTTC	CASSFGLAVYNEQFF
TRBD1	TRBV27	TRBJ1-2	many	TGTGCCAGCAGTCTACGGGACAGCCGTGGCTACACCTTC	CASSLRDSRGYTF
TRBD1	TRBV19	TRBJ1-6	many	TGTGCCAGTAGCCAGGACAGGGGAGTGTACAATTCACCCCTCCACTTT	CASSQDRGVYNSPLHF
TRBD1	TRBV19	TRBJ2-7	.	TGTGCCAGTAGTATTAACCAACCTTCACAGGGGGCCGCCTACGAGCAGTACTTC	CASSINQPSQGAAYEQYF
.	TRBV6-1	TRBJ2-7	many	TGTGCCAGCAGCCCTACCCGACGGAGCACCTACGAGCAGTACTTC	CASSPTRRSTYEQYF
.	TRBV2	TRBJ1-1	many	TGTGCCGGCGCGGTCCTCCTGTTGGCTGAAGCTTTCTTT	CAGAVLLLAEAFF
.	TRBV12-3/TRBV12-4	TRBJ1-5	few	TGTGCCAGCAGTTTCCAGGATGCCAGGCCCCAGCATTTT	CASSFQDARPQHF
.	TRBV7-2	TRBJ2-7	many	TGTGCCAGCAGCCCGCGCGGGGATCTTAACTACGAGCAGTACTTC	CASSPRGDLNYEQYF
.	TRBV30	TRBJ2-2	many	TGTGCCTGGAGTGTAGGGGGGGAAAACACCGGGGAGCTGTTTTTT	CAWSVGGENTGELFF
TRBD1	TRBV28	TRBJ1-1	many	TGTGCCAGCAGGCAACAGGGGGCCACTGAAGCTTTCTTT	CASRQQGATEAFF
.	TRBV30	TRBJ1-1	many	TGTGCCTGGAGTGGACCGGGGATAGTCACTGAAGCTTTCTTT	CAWSGPGIVTEAFF
.	TRBV6-5	TRBJ1-3	many	TGTGCCAGCCACGGATGGAGCTCCCGATCTGGAAACACCATATATTTT	CASHGWSSRSGNTIYF
.	TRBV4-2	TRBJ1-1	many	TGTGCCAGCAGCCCTATCGGGGGTATCGGGGGAGCTTTCTTT	CASSPIGGIGGAFF
.	TRBV6-2/TRBV6-3	TRBJ2-5	many	TGTGCCAGCAGTTACTACAAAGAGACCCAGTACTTC	CASSYYKETQYF
.	TRBV4-1	TRBJ1-1	many	TGCGCCAGCGCCCTGCAGTCGAGGGGGAACACTGAAGCTTTCTTT	CASALQSRGNTEAFF
TRBD1	TRBV28	TRBJ1-2	many	TGTGCCAGCAGTCCAGTGACAGGGATAAGCGAGTATGGCTACACCTTC	CASSPVTGISEYGYTF
TRBD1	TRBV11-2	TRBJ2-4	.	TGTGCCAGCAGGGTCCCGGGGACAGGGGAAAACATTCAGTACTTC	CASRVPGTGENIQYF
.	TRBV30	TRBJ2-2	many	TGTGCCTGGTTTAAGACCGGGGAGCTGTTTTTT	CAWFKTGELFF
TRBD2	TRBV6-2/TRBV6-3	TRBJ2-7	many	TGTGCCAGCAACAGACTAGCGGGAAACGAGCAGTACTTC	CASNRLAGNEQYF
.	TRBV11-1	TRBJ2-7	many	TGTGCCAGCAGCAAGCCGGACAGCCGGGGGACCTACGAGCAGTACTTC	CASSKPDSRGTYEQYF
.	TRBV11-2	TRBJ1-3	few	TGTGCCAGCAGCTTAGAATGGTCGCAGTGGGTCTCTGGAAACACCATATATTTT	CASSLEWSQWVSGNTIYF
TRBD2	TRBV5-6	TRBJ2-2	many	TGTGCCAGCAGCTTGGGTATAGCGGGGAGCACCGGGGAGCTGTTTTTT	CASSLGIAGSTGELFF
.	TRBV11-1	TRBJ2-7	few	TGTGCCAGCAGCTTAGCGCCCGGCAGGGGGGAACAGTACTTC	CASSLAPGRGEQYF
.	TRBV7-9	TRBJ2-5	many	TGTGCCAGCAGCCCTTGGACGGGGCCTGGGGGGACCCAGTACTTC	CASSPWTGPGGTQYF
.	TRBV5-1	TRBJ2-7	many	TGCGCCAGCAGCCCCTCCGGCGTTGGGCAGGGGCCATCGAAGTTCGGAGAGCAGTACTTC	CASSPSGVGQGPSKFGEQYF
.	TRBV5-4	TRBJ2-5	many	TGTGCCAGCAGCAAACCTTCCCAAGAGACCCAGTACTTC	CASSKPSQETQYF
TRBD1	TRBV20-1	TRBJ2-7	many	TGCAGTGCTAGAGCGGACAGGGGAACGTACGAGCAGTACTTC	CSARADRGTYEQYF
.	TRBV12-3/TRBV12-4	TRBJ1-5	.	TGTGCCAGCAGTTTAGTAGTAAATCAGCCCCAGCATTTT	CASSLVVNQPQHF
.	TRBV6-1	TRBJ1-1	.	TGTGCCAACTCACCGCGGGAATCAAACACTGAAGCTTTCTTT	CANSPRESNTEAFF
.	TRBV15	TRBJ2-7	many	TGTGCCACCAGCAGATCTCACCTTTACGAGCAGTACTTC	CATSRSHLYEQYF
TRBD2	TRBV20-1	TRBJ2-7	.	TGCAGTGCTCCCGGGACTAGCGGCCCCTACGAGCAGTACTTC	CSAPGTSGPYEQYF
.	TRBV30	TRBJ2-2	many	TGTGCCTGGGGGGACACGATCGCGAACATCGGGGAGCTGTTTTTT	CAWGDTIANIGELFF
.	TRBV4-3	TRBJ1-1	.	TGCGCCAGCAGCCAAGAATATAACGGTGAAGCTTTCTTT	CASSQEYNGEAFF
.	TRBV19	TRBJ1-5	many	TGTGCCAGTAGTACCTACCCCCCGGATCGGGGTAGCAATCAGCCCCAGCATTTT	CASSTYPPDRGSNQPQHF
TRBD1	TRBV6-5	TRBJ2-2	.	TGTGCCAGCAGTTACCCCGGACAGGGCGTCGGGGAGCTGTTTTTT	CASSYPGQGVGELFF
.	TRBV29-1	TRBJ1-1	many	TGCAGCGTTTCCGAGGGGACTGAAGCTTTCTTT	CSVSEGTEAFF
.	TRBV25-1	TRBJ2-5	many	TGTGCCAGCAGTGATGAGACGAGGGCTGCTGAGACCCAGTACTTC	CASSDETRAAETQYF
.	TRBV12-3/TRBV12-4	TRBJ2-7	few	TGTGCCAGCAGTCCTCCCCCCAACCGCCCTACCTACGAGCAGTACTTC	CASSPPPNRPTYEQYF
TRBD1	TRBV3-1	TRBJ1-5	many	TGTGCCAGCAGCCAAGCCGGGACAGGGAACAATCAGCCCCAGCATTTT	CASSQAGTGNNQPQHF
TRBD1	TRBV28	TRBJ1-2	.	TGTGCCAGCAGCCTACCCGGGACAGTTTATGGCTACACCTTC	CASSLPGTVYGYTF
.	TRBV11-2	TRBJ2-7	many	TGTGCCAGCAGCTTAGGAAGTGGCTCGGAGGCCTACGAGCAGTACTTC	CASSLGSGSEAYEQYF
TRBD1	TRBV19	TRBJ1-1	.	TGTGCCAGTAGTATAGCTCCAGGGGGAGGCACTGAAGCTTTCTTT	CASSIAPGGGTEAFF
TRBD1	TRBV6-1	TRBJ1-6	once	TGTGCCAGCAGTGACCCCACAGGGGAGGGGAGACATTCACCCCTCCACTTT	CASSDPTGEGRHSPLHF
.	TRBV10-3	TRBJ1-2	.	TGTGCCATCGTCCGCGAAGGGGCCGGTGGCTACACCTTC	CAIVREGAGGYTF
.	TRBV20-1	TRBJ1-1	many	TGCAGTGCCCCCGGGGGGAGGGGCTCGGTGAACACTGAAGCTTTCTTT	CSAPGGRGSVNTEAFF
.	TRBV15	TRBJ1-1	.	TGTGCCACCAGCAGGGGGGCGCAAGCTTTCTTT	CATSRGAQAFF